These 3 T cell receptor beta chains originate from one sample sequenced in a study of human T cells and chemical hapten exposure. Time point given: pre-sensitization, week 0. Treatment specified: therapeutic diphenylcyclopropenone sensitization with weekly scalp DPC. TCRdb ran MiXCR on the RACE reads and lists one entry per CDR3 protein. The data hold about 260,000 distinct CDR3 sequences, with around 9.3% observed a single time. Sequenced here: whole blood, sampled in connection with sensitization to the hapten diphenylcyclopropenone (DPC). The receptor source for this set is a woman aged 40 to 49 with alopecia areata. Some clones in this sample may be carry-over from other donors' samples.

As DNA, the CDR3 is TGTGCCAGCAGTTCCCGGAGGGGTACAGATACGCAGTATTTT. This encodes CASSSRRGTDTQYF. The chain carries TRBV12-3 or TRBV12-4 and TRBJ2-3; D may be TRBD2 (6 bases). The CDR3 is 14 residues long. The V gene lost 4 bases and the J gene lost 3 bases, with 11 bases spanning the gap.

The V call is TRBV20-1, the J call TRBJ1-2, with TRBD1 as a possible D gene (5 bases). Germline CDR1 DFQATT, CDR2 SNEGSKA (reference sequence). Trimming removed 3 bases at V and 5 bases at J, with 13 bases between. CDR3 length equals 13 residues. CDR3 sequence: CSASAQALYGYTF. The CDR3 coding sequence is TGCAGTGCTAGCGCACAGGCACTATATGGCTACACCTTC.

This chain joins TRBV6-1 and TRBJ2-5, with TRBD1 identical over 8 bases. Germline lookup yields CDR1 MNHNS and CDR2 SASEGT. The CDR3 runs to 16 residues. With 6 bases clipped from V and 4 bases from J, the junction kept 13 bases outside the gene matches. The CDR3 sequence is CASSPIVRGLGETQYF. The DNA for the CDR3 is TGTGCCAGCAGCCCGATCGTCAGGGGGCTAGGAGAGACCCAGTACTTC.